This T cell receptor beta chain comes out of a study of blood T cell repertoires in COVID-19 (dated by TCRdb to 2018 to 2020). Background for the entire study: Samples from collaborators originated in the United States, Italy and Spain and spanned both the acute and convalescent phases of COVID-19. The material from the prospective study consisted of cDNA or gDNA derived from T cells, B-cell-depleted T cells, or PBMCs. Deeply sampled blood TCRbeta repertoires from subjects exposed to, actively infected with, or recovered from COVID-19 were included in the dataset. A freely available public database, intended as a resource for researchers studying the immune response to SARS-CoV-2, is where the repertoires were released. The samples were drawn from the first 160 participants of the ongoing ImmuneRACE study and from 1,254 subjects provided by 6 global collaborators. A de-identified subject ID, COVID-19 status, age in years and sex were almost always included in the sample metadata. Where available, HLA class I and class II types were taken from metadata supplied by the sample provider and were not determined by assay-based typing.

About this clone: No cognate antigen has been identified for it. Possible read error: a much larger clone is one base away.

TCRbeta CDR3 regions were amplified from genomic DNA by means of the immunoSEQ Assay, a bias-controlled multiplex PCR. Per the original workflow: Within the assay, amplification of reference gene primers was used to estimate how many nucleated cells each sample contained. To quantify the absolute abundance of each unique TCRbeta CDR3 rearrangement, sequence reads were collapsed and filtered. Productive Simpson clonality was computed per sample as the square root of Simpson's diversity index over productive rearrangements. Entries here come from immuneACCESS through TCRdb and include only in-frame sequences with V and J called. Some clones fail to appear in such tables; in the studies checked, an unresolved V gene covers under half of the shortfall, and the cause of the remainder is unknown. V, J and clone size derive from that table, while D and trimming were established from the DNA sequence. The sample includes just over 300,000 clones, with around 90% observed a single time. The ten largest clonotypes hold approximately 4% of the sample.

Enrolling through a virtual design, the prospective study's participants ranged in age from roughly 18 to 95 years and lived across 24 United States geographic areas. In the prospective study, cohorts were assigned on the basis of participant-reported clinical history obtained from a screening survey and a study questionnaire. Mobile phlebotomists in the prospective study collected whole blood, serum and a nasopharyngeal or oropharyngeal swab from every participant. Over a roughly 2-month period, participants in the prospective study had the option of providing additional blood draws and questionnaires. Before DNA extraction, prospective study blood samples were shipped either frozen or at room temperature. What the authors observed across the whole study: How much clinical and demographic metadata was included differed by source and by participant, and the metadata was provided uncurated.

Specimen: PBMCs or T cells enriched from blood (not recorded which). The clonotype comes from a woman aged 18-30 years with acute COVID-19.

The DNA sequence is as follows: TGTGCCAGCAGGCTGAGCTCCTACAATGAGCAGTTCTTC. The translation is CASRLSSYNEQFF. The sequence is built from TRBV28 and TRBJ2-1; no D segment can be confidently identified. From the cysteine up to the phenylalanine, the CDR3 has a length of 13 residues. Of all the DNA, just the CDR3 is kept, 39 bases in frame from base 1. At the junction V is shortened by 6 bases and J by 0 bases, with 6 bases in between. Reading the germline V gene gives CDR1 MDHEN and CDR2 SYDVKM.